Shown below are 22 T cell receptor beta chains from a single sample sequenced in a study of PD-L1 blockade in urothelial cancer. As for time point: peripheral blood 6 weeks after treatment start. The table came from immunoSEQ multiplex PCR; TCRdb's copy has only in-frame clones and leaves some out. The sample lists 30,000 to 45,000 clones, more than 75% occurring once. The sequenced sample was PBMCs, obtained around atezolizumab (anti-PD-L1) treatment. These receptors all come from a man aged 35-49 years with urothelial cancer.

The CDR3 nucleotides read TGTGCCAGTAACACCGAGACAGGGGCGAGGGGCTACACCTTC. Residues: CASNTETGARGYTF. The rearrangement joins TRBV19 to TRBJ1-2; 8 nucleotides line up with TRBD1. CDR1 is LNHDA, CDR2 SQIVND, per germline (reference sequence). The CDR3 is 14 residues long. With 7 bases clipped from V and 8 bases from J, the junction kept 12 bases outside the gene matches.

Remarks on this clone: At one boundary the junction diverges from the germline segment, which might be a read error. The rearrangement uses TRBV5-1 and TRBJ2-1; a possible D gene is TRBD2 (6 bases). The CDR3 has 14 residues. Germline CDR1 reads SGHRS; CDR2 reads YFSETQ. The CDR3 nucleotides are TGCGCCAGCAGATTGGAGGGGCCCTACAATGAGCAGTTCTTC. Protein sequence: CASRLEGPYNEQFF.

This chain connects TRBV2 to TRBJ2-5; D may be TRBD2 (5 bases). From germline, CDR1 is SNHLY and CDR2 FYNNEI. With 5 bases removed from V and 8 bases from J, the gap between germline ends came to 15 bases. The CDR3 has 13 residues. The CDR3 sequence: CASSPPGMDTQYF. DNA for the CDR3: TGTGCCAGCAGTCCACCCGGGATGGATACCCAGTACTTC.

This chain connects TRBV7-2 to TRBJ2-7; tentative D call: TRBD2 (6 bases). Deletions cut 5 bases from V and 3 bases from J, with 11 bases between. Germline V gene data show CDR1 as SGHTA and CDR2 as FQGNSA. The length of the CDR3 is 13 residues. The CDR3 bases are TGTGCCAGCAGCCCGGAGGGTGTCTACGAGCAGTACTTC. It yields the protein CASSPEGVYEQYF.

V is TRBV13 and J is TRBJ1-2; 7 bases map to TRBD1. This CDR3 has 14 residues. V shed 3 bases, J shed 2 bases, and the junction held 3 bases outside the gene matches. From germline, CDR1 is PRHDT and CDR2 FYEKMQ (reference sequence). The CDR3 DNA is TGTGCCAGCAGCTTGGGACAGACGAACTATGGCTACACCTTC. Translation gives CASSLGQTNYGYTF.

This clone was counted a few times. The chain combines TRBV29-1 with TRBJ2-5; D possibly corresponds to TRBD2 (5 bases). CDR3 size: 14 residues. CDR1 is SQVTM, CDR2 ANQGSEA, per germline. V lost 3 bases and J 5 bases, leaving 16 bases between the germline ends. In nucleotides, the CDR3 is TGCAGCGTTGAGGCGCCTTACGGCGGGGAGACCCAGTACTTC. Encoded protein: CSVEAPYGGETQYF. Supplemented by reference TRBV29-1 and TRBJ2-5, the full variable domain reads SAVISQKPSRDICQRGTSLTIQCQVDSQVTMMFWYRQQPGQSLTLIATANQGSEATYESGFVIDKFPISRPNLTFSTLTVSNMSPEDSSIYLCSVEAPYGGETQYFGPGTRLLVL.

This sequence joins TRBV4-1 and TRBJ1-4; tentatively, D is TRBD1 (5 bases). The CDR3 is 19 amino acids. The V end lost 4 bases, the J end lost 2 bases, and 23 bases lay between the germline ends. Germline CDR1 and CDR2: MGHRA and YSYEKL. The DNA of the CDR3 is TGCGCCAGCAGCCCGAGGGGCAGGGAAAGAGGGAGGACTAATGAAAAACTGTTTTTT. This gives the protein CASSPRGRERGRTNEKLFF.

The CDR3 region is CASSSTGGAVAGELFF. DNA for the CDR3: TGTGCCAGCAGCTCGACAGGGGGCGCGGTGGCCGGGGAGCTGTTTTTT. V gene TRBV5-8 combines with J gene TRBJ2-2, with 10 bases matching TRBD1. The CDR3 runs 16 residues. With 3 bases clipped from V and 6 bases from J, the junction kept 8 bases outside the gene matches. Germline CDR1 is SGHTS and CDR2 is YDEGEE. The full variable domain, in which reference TRBV5-8 and TRBJ2-2 provide the parts outside the CDR3, is EAGVTQSPTHLIKTRGQQATLRCSPISGHTSVYWYQQALGLGLQFLLWYDEGEERNRGNFPPRFSGRQFPNYSSELNVNALELEDSALYLCASSSTGGAVAGELFFGEGSRLTVL.

The chain has TRBV19 and TRBJ2-5; 7 bases fit TRBD2. Germline V gives CDR1 LNHDA, CDR2 SQIVND (reference sequence). The CDR3 is 15 amino acids. J was trimmed by 4 bases and V by 5 bases; bases with no gene match: 10. CDR3 nucleotides: TGTGCCAGTAGTTTCGGACTAGAAGAGGGAGAGACCCAGTACTTC. Translated: CASSFGLEEGETQYF.

The chain joins TRBV27 to TRBJ2-2; possible D gene TRBD2, 7 bases. V lost 5 bases to trimming and J lost 7 bases, with 20 bases between them. The CDR3 length is 16 residues. The germline V gene encodes CDR1 MNHEY and CDR2 SMNVEV (reference sequence). The CDR3 bases are TGTGCCAGCAGTCGGGCCGGGGGGCCTTTTGACGGGGAGCTGTTTTTT. It specifies CASSRAGGPFDGELFF.

CDR3 region: CASSQRQVGNTIYF. CDR3 in DNA: TGTGCCAGCAGCCAACGACAGGTTGGAAACACCATATATTTT. The chain has TRBV16 and TRBJ1-3; maybe TRBD1 (6 bases). From germline, CDR1 is KGHSY and CDR2 FQNENV. The length of the CDR3 is 14 residues. Trimming took off 2 bases at V and 3 bases at J, with 8 bases between the two ends.

The chain links TRBV5-1 to TRBJ2-2; the D gene is possibly TRBD2 (6 bases). The CDR3 is 15 residues long. The V gene's germline CDR1 is SGHRS and CDR2 YFSETQ. V lost 7 bases to trimming and J lost 0 bases, with 13 bases between them. The CDR3 sequence: CASRFAGTNTGELFF. CDR3 nucleotides: TGCGCCAGCCGTTTTGCGGGGACGAACACCGGGGAGCTGTTTTTT.

CDR3 bases: TGTGCCAGCAGTGAAGGACTCTCAGATACGCAGTATTTT. It encodes CASSEGLSDTQYF. This chain connects TRBV2 to TRBJ2-3, with no clear D. Germline V lookup: CDR1 SNHLY, CDR2 FYNNEI. The length of the CDR3 is 13 residues. The V and J ends lost 1 base and 4 bases respectively, with 6 bases between them. Together with reference TRBV2 and TRBJ2-3, the CDR3 gives the full variable domain: EPEVTQTPSHQVTQMGQEVILRCVPISNHLYFYWYRQILGQKVEFLVSFYNNEISEKSEIFDDQFSVERPDGSNFTLKIRSTKLEDSAMYFCASSEGLSDTQYFGPGTRLTVL.

The rearrangement joins TRBV28 to TRBJ2-1, with D possibly TRBD2 on 6 matching bases. CDR3 length: 15 amino acids. V was cut by 2 bases and J by 5 bases, with 13 bases left in between. Germline assignment: CDR1 MDHEN and CDR2 SYDVKM. CDR3 region: CASSLREVSNNEQFF. Written as DNA, the CDR3 is TGTGCCAGCAGTTTAAGGGAGGTTTCCAACAATGAGCAGTTCTTC. Combining the CDR3 with reference TRBV28 and TRBJ2-1 gives the whole variable domain DVKVTQSSRYLVKRTGEKVFLECVQDMDHENMFWYRQDPGLGLRLIYFSYDVKMKEKGDIPEGYSVSREKKERFSLILESASTNQTSMYLCASSLREVSNNEQFFGPGTRLTVL.

This chain connects TRBV5-8 to TRBJ1-2; possible D gene TRBD1, 5 bases. V shed 2 bases and J shed 4 bases, with 9 bases lying between them. The germline V gene encodes CDR1 SGHTS and CDR2 YDEGEE. The CDR3 runs 13 residues. CDR3 coding DNA: TGTGCCAGCAGCTTAGCGGGGCCCTATGGCTACACCTTC. Translating gives CASSLAGPYGYTF.

The chain joins TRBV19 to TRBJ1-5, with a tentative D call TRBD1 (6 bases). Per germline, CDR1 LNHDA and CDR2 SQIVND (reference sequence). CDR3 size: 17 residues. With 9 bases removed from V and 3 bases from J, the gap between germline ends came to 24 bases. The DNA of the CDR3 is TGTGCCAGCTCCGGGCCGGGACAACCTTTGCCCAATCAGCCCCAGCATTTT. It is translated as CASSGPGQPLPNQPQHF.

This clone was counted only a few times. The CDR3 reads CASSSIFPRNGYTF. The CDR3, as DNA: TGTGCCAGCAGCTCCATCTTCCCTAGGAATGGCTACACCTTC. The chain carries TRBV7-2 and TRBJ1-2; D is unclear. The CDR3 sequence is 14 residues long. CDR1 SGHTA and CDR2 FQGNSA come from the germline V gene. V lost 4 bases and J lost 6, with 15 bases in between.

The chain has TRBV18 and TRBJ2-2; TRBD1 might be the D (6 bases). Trimming removed 8 bases at V and 5 bases at J, with 12 bases between. Germline values: CDR1 KGHSH, CDR2 LQKENI. The CDR3 length is 13 residues. This CDR3 is CASARQATGELFF. In DNA, the CDR3 is TGTGCCAGCGCCCGACAGGCGACCGGGGAGCTGTTTTTT.

The chain recombines TRBV4-3 with TRBJ2-4, with TRBD2 identical over 7 bases. The V gene's germline CDR1 is LGHNA and CDR2 YSLEER. The CDR3 length is 20 residues. Trimming cost V 0 bases and J 1 base; bases outside gene matches: 15. In DNA, the CDR3 is TGCGCCAGCAGCCAAGATAAAGGGCTCGGGGGGAGTACGGCCAAAAACATTCAGTACTTC. The encoded protein is CASSQDKGLGGSTAKNIQYF.

CDR3 residues: CASSPGASGYEQYF. CDR3 bases: TGCGCCAGCAGCCCGGGGGCTAGCGGCTACGAGCAGTACTTC. The gene calls are TRBV5-1 and TRBJ2-7; possibly TRBD2 for D (7 bases). V gave up 4 bases and J gave up 3 bases, with 14 bases separating them. This CDR3 has 14 amino acids. CDR1 is SGHRS, CDR2 YFSETQ, per germline.

The gene calls are TRBV18 and TRBJ1-2; tentatively, D is TRBD1 (6 bases). V was clipped by 3 bases and J by 8 bases, with 13 bases between them. This CDR3 contains 13 residues. CDR1 and CDR2 from the germline V gene are KGHSH and LQKENI. The CDR3 region is CASSPEQGSGYTF. The DNA of the CDR3 is TGTGCCAGCTCACCCGAACAGGGAAGCGGCTACACCTTC.

This sequence joins TRBV5-1 and TRBJ2-1, with D uncertain. The CDR3 totals 12 residues. The V end lost 1 base, the J end lost 6 bases, and 5 bases lay between the germline ends. In germline, CDR1 is SGHRS, CDR2 YFSETQ. CDR3 residues: CASSLSSNEQFF. The CDR3 bases are TGCGCCAGCAGCTTGTCCAGCAATGAGCAGTTCTTC.